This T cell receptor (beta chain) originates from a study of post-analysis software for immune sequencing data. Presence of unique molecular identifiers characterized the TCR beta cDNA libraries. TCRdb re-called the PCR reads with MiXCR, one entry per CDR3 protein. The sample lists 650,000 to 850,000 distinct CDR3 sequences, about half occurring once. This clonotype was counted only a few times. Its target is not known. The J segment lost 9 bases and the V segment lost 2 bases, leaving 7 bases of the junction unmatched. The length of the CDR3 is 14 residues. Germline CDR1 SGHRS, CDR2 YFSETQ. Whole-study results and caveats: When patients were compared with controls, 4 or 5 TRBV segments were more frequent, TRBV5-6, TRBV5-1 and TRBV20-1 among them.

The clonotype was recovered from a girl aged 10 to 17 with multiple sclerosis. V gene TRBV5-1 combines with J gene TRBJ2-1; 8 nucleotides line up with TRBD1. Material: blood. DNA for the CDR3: TGCGCCAGCAGCTTTGGACAGGGCGGGCTTGAGCAGTTCTTC. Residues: CASSFGQGGLEQFF. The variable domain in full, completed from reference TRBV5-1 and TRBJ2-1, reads KAGVTQTPRYLIKTRGQQVTLSCSPISGHRSVSWYQQTPGQGLQFLFEYFSETQRNKGNFPGRFSGRQFSNSRSEMNVSTLELGDSALYLCASSFGQGGLEQFFGPGTRLTVL.